One sample yielded the 12 T cell receptor beta chains listed below, sequenced in a study of blood T cell repertoires in COVID-19. The method was immunoSEQ multiplex PCR; TCRdb's version includes in-frame clones alone and lacks a portion of them. Found here are about 140,000 clones, over 70% of them singletons; the top ten hold 3.5%. Material for sequencing was peripheral blood. The receptors originated from a man in his 70s who had recovered from COVID-19.

V gene TRBV10-1 combines with J gene TRBJ2-1; no firm D call. The germline V and J ends were trimmed by 3 bases and 6 bases, with 9 bases remaining between them. CDR3 length: 13 amino acids. CDR1 and CDR2 (germline): WNHNN, SYGVQD (reference sequence). The CDR3 DNA sequence: TGCGCCAGCAGTGATGGCGGCCGCAATGAGCAGTTCTTC. Its protein product is CASSDGGRNEQFF.

The rearrangement joins TRBV7-8 to TRBJ2-3; D is unresolved. CDR3 size: 13 residues. V lost 1 base and J lost 5, with 7 bases in between. Germline CDR1 SGHVS, CDR2 FQNEAQ. The CDR3 loop is CASSLVPGDTQYF. DNA of the CDR3: TGTGCCAGCAGCTTAGTGCCGGGAGATACGCAGTATTTT.

This chain joins TRBV4-2 and TRBJ2-7, with 8 bases matching TRBD2. The germline gives CDR1 LGHNA, CDR2 YNFKEQ. The CDR3 spans 19 residues. V shed 0 bases, J shed 0 bases, and the junction held 13 bases outside the gene matches. Here the CDR3 reads CASSQDLPTSDQLSYEQYF. The DNA for the CDR3 is TGTGCCAGCAGCCAAGATCTCCCGACTAGCGACCAACTCTCCTACGAGCAGTACTTC.

V usage is TRBV10-3 and J usage is TRBJ2-5; no clear D gene. Germline values: CDR1 ENHRY, CDR2 SYGVKD. Trimming cost V 9 bases and J 5 bases, with 19 bases left between them. The CDR3 spans 14 residues. CDR3 in amino acids: CAMPVWAGKETQYF. Written as DNA, the CDR3 is TGTGCCATGCCCGTTTGGGCTGGTAAGGAGACCCAGTACTTC.

The rearrangement links TRBV6-1 to TRBJ1-5; D uncertain. The V gene lost 7 bases and the J gene lost 3 bases, with 16 bases spanning the gap. The length of the CDR3 is 15 residues. Germline-derived CDR1 and CDR2 are MNHNS and SASEGT. CDR3 amino acids: CASNPMGSNNQPQHF. The CDR3 bases are TGTGCCAGCAACCCGATGGGGAGCAACAATCAGCCCCAGCATTTT.

The chain is built from TRBV10-3 and TRBJ1-2, with unresolved D. The CDR3 extends over 15 amino acids. Germline CDR1 is ENHRY and CDR2 is SYGVKD. Between the trimmed V and J ends, which lost 2 bases and 4 bases, there was a span of 14 bases. CDR3 sequence (DNA): TGTGCCATCAGTGAGGCCGGGGATCCCGCCTATGGCTACACCTTC. It codes for CAISEAGDPAYGYTF.

V usage is TRBV24-1 and J usage is TRBJ2-5, with 10 bases identical to TRBD1. Germline V CDR1 and CDR2: KGHDR, SFDVKD. This CDR3 region has 13 residues. Losses at the gene ends were 9 bases for V and 3 bases for J; bases not matched to a gene: 3. This chain's CDR3 is CATAGTGEETQYF. In DNA, the CDR3 is TGTGCCACCGCCGGGACAGGGGAAGAGACCCAGTACTTC.

The chain carries TRBV30 and TRBJ1-1; D remains unclear. The V gene's germline CDR1 is GTSNPN and CDR2 SVGIG (reference sequence). This CDR3 has 13 amino acids. The germline V and J ends were trimmed by 4 bases and 4 bases, with 13 bases remaining between them. CDR3: CAWKLNWATEAFF. The CDR3 DNA reads as TGTGCCTGGAAATTAAACTGGGCCACTGAAGCTTTCTTT.

The rearrangement joins TRBV18 to TRBJ1-5; 12 positions match TRBD1. CDR3 size: 16 residues. The V segment lost 6 bases and the J segment 4 bases; nucleotides outside the gene matches: 7. The germline CDR1 and CDR2 sequences are KGHSH and LQKENI. CDR3 protein: CASSAGTGGTNQPQHF. The CDR3 nucleotides read TGTGCCAGCTCGGCCGGGACAGGGGGCACAAATCAGCCCCAGCATTTT.

CDR3 DNA: TGTGCCAGCAGTGCCAGACAACAGGGGGCCTCTGAAGCTTTCTTT. It codes for CASSARQQGASEAFF. The rearrangement joins TRBV27 to TRBJ1-1, with 9 bases matching TRBD1. Trimming at V came to 5 bases and at J to 6 bases, leaving 10 bases not matched to a gene. The CDR3 runs to 15 residues. Germline assignment: CDR1 MNHEY and CDR2 SMNVEV (reference sequence).

This rearrangement joins TRBV5-5 to TRBJ1-5, with D perhaps TRBD1 (6 bases). Germline CDR1 reads SGHKS; CDR2 reads YYEKEE (reference sequence). Trimming removed 0 bases at V and 9 bases at J, with 10 bases between. The CDR3 length is 13 residues. The CDR3 spells CASSLEQGRPQHF. CDR3 coding DNA: TGTGCCAGCAGCTTGGAACAGGGACGGCCCCAGCATTTT.

This chain uses TRBV5-1 with TRBJ2-7; maybe TRBD2 (5 bases). Trimming removed 2 bases from V and 3 bases from J, with 9 bases in between. CDR1 and CDR2 (germline): SGHRS, YFSETQ. The CDR3 runs to 13 residues. The CDR3 sequence: CASSFEGYYEQYF. In nucleotides, the CDR3 is TGCGCCAGCAGCTTCGAGGGATACTACGAGCAGTACTTC. Drawing the rest from reference TRBV5-1 and TRBJ2-7, the complete variable domain is KAGVTQTPRYLIKTRGQQVTLSCSPISGHRSVSWYQQTPGQGLQFLFEYFSETQRNKGNFPGRFSGRQFSNSRSEMNVSTLELGDSALYLCASSFEGYYEQYFGPGTRLTVT.